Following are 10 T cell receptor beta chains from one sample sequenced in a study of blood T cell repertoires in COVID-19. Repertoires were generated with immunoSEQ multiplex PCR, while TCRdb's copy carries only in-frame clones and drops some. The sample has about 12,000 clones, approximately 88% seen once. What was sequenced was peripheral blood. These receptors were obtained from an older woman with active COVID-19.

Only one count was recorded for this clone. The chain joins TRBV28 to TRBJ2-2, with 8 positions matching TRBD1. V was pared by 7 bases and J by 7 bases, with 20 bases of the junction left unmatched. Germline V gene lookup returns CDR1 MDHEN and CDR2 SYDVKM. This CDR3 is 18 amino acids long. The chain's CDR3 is CASKAGQGAPGTFGELFF. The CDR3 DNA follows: TGTGCCAGCAAGGCAGGGCAGGGGGCTCCGGGGACCTTCGGGGAGCTGTTTTTT.

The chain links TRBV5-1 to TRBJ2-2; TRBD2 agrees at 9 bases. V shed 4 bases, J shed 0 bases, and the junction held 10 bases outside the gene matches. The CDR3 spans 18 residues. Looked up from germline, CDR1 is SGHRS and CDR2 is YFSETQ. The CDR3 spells CASSKIPSGTTNTGELFF. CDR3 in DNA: TGCGCCAGCAGCAAGATACCTAGCGGGACGACGAACACCGGGGAGCTGTTTTTT.

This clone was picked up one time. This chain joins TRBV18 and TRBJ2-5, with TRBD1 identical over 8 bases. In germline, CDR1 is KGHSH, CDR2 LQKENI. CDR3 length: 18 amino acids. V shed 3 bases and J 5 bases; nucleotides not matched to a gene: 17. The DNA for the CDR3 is TGTGCCAGCTCACCGTTCCAGGGGGCTAAAACGGGATTGGAGACCCAGTACTTC. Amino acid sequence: CASSPFQGAKTGLETQYF. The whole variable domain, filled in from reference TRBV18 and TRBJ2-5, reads NAGVMQNPRHLVRRRGQEARLRCSPMKGHSHVYWYRQLPEEGLKFMVYLQKENIIDESGMPKERFSAEFPKEGPSILRIQQVVRGDSAAYFCASSPFQGAKTGLETQYFGPGTRLLVL.

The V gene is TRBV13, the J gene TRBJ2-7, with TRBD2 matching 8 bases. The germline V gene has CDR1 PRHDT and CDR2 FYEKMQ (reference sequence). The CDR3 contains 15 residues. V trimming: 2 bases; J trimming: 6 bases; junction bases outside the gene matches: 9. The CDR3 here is CASSLSGLVALEQYF. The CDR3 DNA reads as TGTGCCAGCAGCTTATCGGGACTAGTGGCACTCGAGCAGTACTTC. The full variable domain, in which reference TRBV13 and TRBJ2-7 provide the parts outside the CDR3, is AAGVIQSPRHLIKEKRETATLKCYPIPRHDTVYWYQQGPGQDPQFLISFYEKMQSDKGSIPDRFSAQQFSDYHSELNMSSLELGDSALYFCASSLSGLVALEQYFGPGTRLTVT.

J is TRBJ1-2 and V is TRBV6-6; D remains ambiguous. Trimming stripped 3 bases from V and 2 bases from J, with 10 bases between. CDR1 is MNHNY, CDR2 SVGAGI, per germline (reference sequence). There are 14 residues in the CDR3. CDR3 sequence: CASSYALTNYGYTF. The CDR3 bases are TGTGCCAGCAGTTATGCCCTTACAAACTATGGCTACACCTTC.

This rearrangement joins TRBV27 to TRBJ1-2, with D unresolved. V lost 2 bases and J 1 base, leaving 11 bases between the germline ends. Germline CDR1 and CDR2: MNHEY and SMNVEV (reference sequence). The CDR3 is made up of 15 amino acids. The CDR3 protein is CASSLRVGNNYGYTF. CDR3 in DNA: TGTGCCAGCAGTTTACGAGTCGGTAATAACTATGGCTACACCTTC.

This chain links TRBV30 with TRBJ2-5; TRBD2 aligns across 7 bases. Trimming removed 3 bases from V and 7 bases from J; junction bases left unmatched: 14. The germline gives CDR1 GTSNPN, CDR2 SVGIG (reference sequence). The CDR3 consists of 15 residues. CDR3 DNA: TGTGCCTGGAGACGCCCTCTAACTAGCGCTCTGACCCAGTACTTC. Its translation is CAWRRPLTSALTQYF.

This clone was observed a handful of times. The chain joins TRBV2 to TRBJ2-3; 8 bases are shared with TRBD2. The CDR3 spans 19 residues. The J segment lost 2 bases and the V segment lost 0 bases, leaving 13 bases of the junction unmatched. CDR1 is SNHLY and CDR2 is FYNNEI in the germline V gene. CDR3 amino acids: CASSEAFGGASGPTDTQYF. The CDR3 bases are TGTGCCAGCAGTGAAGCGTTCGGGGGGGCTAGCGGACCCACAGATACGCAGTATTTT. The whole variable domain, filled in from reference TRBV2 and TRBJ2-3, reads EPEVTQTPSHQVTQMGQEVILRCVPISNHLYFYWYRQILGQKVEFLVSFYNNEISEKSEIFDDQFSVERPDGSNFTLKIRSTKLEDSAMYFCASSEAFGGASGPTDTQYFGPGTRLTVL.

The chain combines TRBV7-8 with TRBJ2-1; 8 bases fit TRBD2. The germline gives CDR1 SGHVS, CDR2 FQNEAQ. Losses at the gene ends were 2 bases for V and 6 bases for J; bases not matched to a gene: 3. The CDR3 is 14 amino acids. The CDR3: CASSLQGLGNEQFF. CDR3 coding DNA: TGTGCCAGCAGCTTACAGGGACTAGGCAATGAGCAGTTCTTC.

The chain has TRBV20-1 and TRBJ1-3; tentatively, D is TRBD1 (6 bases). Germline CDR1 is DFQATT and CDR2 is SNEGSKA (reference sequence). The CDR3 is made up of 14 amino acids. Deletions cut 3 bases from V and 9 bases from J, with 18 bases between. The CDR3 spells CSASDSSRGATIYF. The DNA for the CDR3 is TGCAGTGCTAGTGACTCTAGCAGGGGTGCCACCATATATTTT.